These 32 T cell receptor beta chains share one sample of origin, sequenced in a study of blood T cell repertoires in COVID-19. The method was immunoSEQ multiplex PCR; TCRdb's version includes in-frame clones alone and lacks a portion of them. The table has over 200,000 clones, 70% to 90% seen once. Sequenced: peripheral blood. The receptors come from a woman between 18 and 29 years old who had recovered from COVID-19.

The chain joins TRBV6-5 to TRBJ1-1, with 10 bases matching TRBD1. The CDR3 length is 15 residues. With V trimmed by 0 bases and J by 6 bases, 4 bases remained unmatched. The germline V gene has CDR1 MNHEY and CDR2 SVGAGI. CDR3 sequence (DNA): TGTGCCAGCAGTTACTCTTCCGGGACAGGGGCTGAAGCTTTCTTT. Its protein is CASSYSSGTGAEAFF.

The chain has TRBV19 and TRBJ2-1; tentative D call: TRBD2 (6 bases). Germline V gene data show CDR1 as LNHDA and CDR2 as SQIVND (reference sequence). Between the trimmed V and J ends, which lost 3 bases and 9 bases, there was a span of 15 bases. The CDR3 loop spans 14 amino acids. Here the CDR3 DNA reads TGTGCCAGTAGTATTTCGGGGGAGAAAGTTGAGCAGTTCTTC. Its protein is CASSISGEKVEQFF.

CDR3 DNA sequence: TGTGCCAGCAGCCGACAGGGATCTACCCACGAGCAGTACTTC. Translating gives CASSRQGSTHEQYF. The chain carries TRBV21-1 and TRBJ2-7; TRBD1 was called by the table and not checked on the DNA. TRBV21-1 corresponds to a pseudogene. The CDR3 is 14 residues long.

Only one count was recorded for this clone. The genes are TRBV19 and TRBJ1-1; D remains ambiguous. The CDR3 runs 15 residues. The V and J ends lost 3 bases and 0 bases respectively, with 11 bases between them. Germline loops: CDR1 LNHDA, CDR2 SQIVND (reference sequence). CDR3 bases: TGTGCCAGTAGTATTCCCCGGTCCCTGAACACTGAAGCTTTCTTT. Translating gives CASSIPRSLNTEAFF.

The chain uses TRBV6-5 and TRBJ1-2; the D is unclear. The CDR3 length is 13 residues. Trimming removed 4 bases from V and 1 base from J, with 7 bases in between. Germline CDR1 and CDR2: MNHEY and SVGAGI. CDR3 nucleotides: TGTGCCAGCAGTTTTCAGGTTAACTATGGCTACACCTTC. Translating gives CASSFQVNYGYTF.

CDR3 DNA: TGTGCCAGCAGCCCTTACCAAGGACAAACCGGGGAGCTGTTTTTT. Translating gives CASSPYQGQTGELFF. The V and J genes are TRBV5-6 and TRBJ2-2; tentative D call: TRBD1 (5 bases). This CDR3 comprises 15 residues. In germline, CDR1 is SGHDT, CDR2 YYEEEE. V was shortened by 4 bases and J by 5 bases, with 15 bases between the two germline ends.

The chain uses TRBV5-5 and TRBJ2-3, with 7 bases fitting TRBD1. V was clipped by 5 bases and J by 4 bases; unmatched bases: 10. This CDR3 spans 15 amino acids. Germline V gene lookup returns CDR1 SGHKS and CDR2 YYEKEE (reference sequence). In DNA form, the CDR3 reads TGTGCCAGCAGACCTACAGGGGCAACTCCAGATACGCAGTATTTT. Translation: CASRPTGATPDTQYF.

The chain employs TRBV30 and TRBJ1-1, with no clear D. V lost 3 bases, J lost 7 bases, and 12 bases lay in between. This CDR3 contains 12 residues. Germline CDR1 and CDR2: GTSNPN and SVGIG (reference sequence). CDR3: CAWRNFRIEAFF. In nucleotides, the CDR3 is TGTGCCTGGAGGAACTTTAGAATTGAAGCTTTCTTT. Complete variable domain (other parts from reference TRBV30 and TRBJ1-1): SQTIHQWPATLVQPVGSPLSLECTVEGTSNPNLYWYRQAAGRGLQLLFYSVGIGQISSEVPQNLSASRPQDRQFILSSKKLLLSDSGFYLCAWRNFRIEAFFGQGTRLTVV.

The chain links TRBV4-3 to TRBJ2-5; D gene unclear. The V and J ends lost 3 bases and 3 bases respectively, with 14 bases between them. CDR1 is LGHNA and CDR2 is YSLEER in the germline V gene. The CDR3 contains 15 residues. The CDR3 spells CASSHLEDVKETQYF. CDR3 nucleotides: TGCGCCAGCAGCCACCTAGAGGATGTTAAAGAGACCCAGTACTTC.

CDR3 DNA: TGCAGCGTTGATGTCGGTAGTACTGAAGCTTTCTTT. It encodes CSVDVGSTEAFF. The chain has TRBV29-1 and TRBJ1-1; the D is unclear. Trimming took off 3 bases at V and 5 bases at J, with 10 bases between the two ends. This CDR3 contains 12 residues. Per germline, CDR1 SQVTM and CDR2 ANQGSEA.

The rearrangement uses TRBV6-5 and TRBJ1-4; perhaps TRBD1 as D (5 bases). Trimming stripped 3 bases from V and 10 bases from J, with 12 bases between. Germline V gene data show CDR1 as MNHEY and CDR2 as SVGAGI. CDR3 length: 13 amino acids. The CDR3 nucleotides are TGTGCCAGCAGTTATTCGGGGGTTGGAAAACTGTTTTTT. It yields the protein CASSYSGVGKLFF.

The chain is built from TRBV19 and TRBJ2-7, with TRBD2 as a possible D gene (7 bases). Germline lookup yields CDR1 LNHDA and CDR2 SQIVND (reference sequence). V was pared by 7 bases and J by 2 bases, with 12 bases between. This CDR3 is 13 amino acids long. CDR3 nucleotide sequence: TGTGCCAGTAAGCCGGGGGGCACCTACGAGCAGTACTTC. Protein sequence: CASKPGGTYEQYF.

V gene TRBV9 combines with J gene TRBJ1-1; D may be TRBD1 (5 bases). The CDR3 extends over 15 amino acids. Germline CDR1 reads SGDLS; CDR2 reads YYNGEE. V lost 0 bases to trimming and J lost 0 bases, with 9 bases between them. The CDR3: CASSVGGLMNTEAFF. For the CDR3, the DNA is TGTGCCAGCAGCGTAGGGGGACTTATGAACACTGAAGCTTTCTTT.

V is TRBV2 and J is TRBJ2-3, with 14 positions matching TRBD2. CDR3 size: 17 residues. Germline CDR1 is SNHLY and CDR2 is FYNNEI. The J segment lost 1 base and the V segment lost 3 bases, leaving 3 bases of the junction unmatched. CDR3 sequence: CASSDGLAGGGTDTQYF. Here the CDR3 DNA reads TGTGCCAGCAGTGATGGACTAGCGGGAGGTGGCACAGATACGCAGTATTTT.

The J gene is TRBJ1-4, the V gene TRBV11-2, with 9 positions matching TRBD1. V lost 1 base and J lost 6; bases outside the gene matches: 3. Germline assignment: CDR1 SGHAT and CDR2 FQNNGV. The CDR3 totals 15 residues. The CDR3 protein is CASSLVGDRDEKLFF. The CDR3 coding sequence is TGTGCCAGCAGCTTAGTCGGGGACAGGGATGAAAAACTGTTTTTT.

The CDR3 DNA reads as TGTGCCAGCAGCTCTTCGGGGGGCGCGGGTTACGAGCAGTACTTC. The encoded protein is CASSSSGGAGYEQYF. V usage is TRBV13 and J usage is TRBJ2-7; the D gene is possibly TRBD2 (7 bases). The CDR3 covers 15 residues. Trimming took 4 bases from V and 4 from J, leaving 17 bases between them. The germline CDR1 and CDR2 sequences are PRHDT and FYEKMQ (reference sequence).

The chain combines TRBV5-1 with TRBJ1-1; TRBD1 matches 9 bases. The germline gives CDR1 SGHRS, CDR2 YFSETQ. V shed 5 bases and J 1 base; nucleotides not matched to a gene: 3. This CDR3 spans 14 amino acids. Here the CDR3 DNA reads TGCGCCAGCAGACTGACAGGGGGGAACACTGAAGCTTTCTTT. As protein: CASRLTGGNTEAFF.

The chain has TRBV5-4 and TRBJ2-7; TRBD1 is a possible D gene (7 bases). Germline V lookup: CDR1 SGHNT, CDR2 YYREEE (reference sequence). V was shortened by 4 bases and J by 3 bases, with 14 bases between the two germline ends. This CDR3 has 14 amino acids. CDR3 sequence (DNA): TGTGCCAGCAGCCCCTGGGGGGACAGCTACGAGCAGTACTTC. Its translation: CASSPWGDSYEQYF.

This chain links TRBV9 with TRBJ2-7, with 9 bases identical to TRBD2. CDR1 SGDLS and CDR2 YYNGEE come from the germline V gene. CDR3 size: 17 residues. The J segment lost 2 bases and the V segment lost 1 base, leaving 10 bases of the junction unmatched. For the CDR3, the DNA is TGTGCCAGCAGCGTAAGTGTTGGGACTAGCTCGACCTACGAGCAGTACTTC. Translation: CASSVSVGTSSTYEQYF.

This rearrangement joins TRBV4-3 to TRBJ2-3, with 13 bases fitting TRBD2. V lost 1 base and J lost 3; bases outside the gene matches: 7. Germline loops: CDR1 LGHNA, CDR2 YSLEER. The CDR3 runs to 18 residues. The CDR3 loop is CASSQAIWTSGRTDTQYF. Here the CDR3 DNA reads TGCGCCAGCAGCCAAGCCATCTGGACTAGCGGGAGAACAGATACGCAGTATTTT.

The genes are TRBV5-1 and TRBJ2-2; 14 nucleotides line up with TRBD2. The germline V gene has CDR1 SGHRS and CDR2 YFSETQ. Trimming cost V 0 bases and J 3 bases; bases outside gene matches: 10. CDR3 length: 20 residues. CDR3 DNA sequence: TGCGCCAGCAGCTTGGTAGGAGGACTAGCGGGAGGAGTGGACACCGGGGAGCTGTTTTTT. Translating gives CASSLVGGLAGGVDTGELFF. The full variable domain, its missing parts supplied by reference TRBV5-1 and TRBJ2-2, is KAGVTQTPRYLIKTRGQQVTLSCSPISGHRSVSWYQQTPGQGLQFLFEYFSETQRNKGNFPGRFSGRQFSNSRSEMNVSTLELGDSALYLCASSLVGGLAGGVDTGELFFGEGSRLTVL.

This chain joins TRBV3-1 (or the pseudogene TRBV3-2) and TRBJ2-7; D gene unclear. Germline V gives CDR1 LGHDT, CDR2 YNNKEL (reference sequence). Trimming stripped 4 bases from V and 2 bases from J, with 6 bases between. The CDR3 extends over 12 amino acids. The CDR3: CASSLLTYEQYF. For the CDR3, the DNA is TGTGCCAGCAGCCTATTAACCTACGAGCAGTACTTC.

This clone was recorded only once. The J gene is TRBJ2-3, the V gene TRBV4-1; the D gene is possibly TRBD2 (5 bases). Trimming took 1 base from V and 0 from J, leaving 11 bases between them. Germline CDR1 is MGHRA and CDR2 is YSYEKL. This CDR3 is 16 amino acids long. Here the CDR3 DNA reads TGCGCCAGCAGCCAAGCGGACTTCGTTAGCACAGATACGCAGTATTTT. Protein product: CASSQADFVSTDTQYF.

The chain employs TRBV25-1 and TRBJ1-3; D perhaps matches TRBD1 (5 bases). Trimming stripped 3 bases from V and 8 bases from J, with 23 bases between. The CDR3 runs to 17 residues. CDR1 MGHDK and CDR2 SYGVNS come from the germline V gene. For the CDR3, the DNA is TGTGCCAGCAGTGAGTTCTTGGGGCGGACCGAAATAGACACCATATATTTT. Its translation: CASSEFLGRTEIDTIYF. Combining the CDR3 with reference TRBV25-1 and TRBJ1-3 gives the whole variable domain EADIYQTPRYLVIGTGKKITLECSQTMGHDKMYWYQQDPGMELHLIHYSYGVNSTEKGDLSSESTVSRIRTEHFPLTLESARPSHTSQYLCASSEFLGRTEIDTIYFGEGSWLTVV.

This chain uses TRBV2 with TRBJ2-6; the D gene is possibly TRBD2 (5 bases). From germline, CDR1 is SNHLY and CDR2 FYNNEI. This CDR3 is built from 20 residues. Trimming cost V 1 base and J 0 bases, with 19 bases left between them. The CDR3 DNA sequence: TGTGCCAGCAGTGAAGGGACTTTTATGGAGGAATACTCTGGGGCCAACGTCCTGACTTTC. Translated: CASSEGTFMEEYSGANVLTF.

This chain joins TRBV6-4 and TRBJ2-1, with 10 bases that match TRBD2. The germline CDR1 and CDR2 sequences are MRHNA and SNTAGT. There are 14 residues in the CDR3. V lost 4 bases, J lost 10 bases, and 7 bases stayed unmatched. The CDR3 spells CASSVLAGTREQFF. In nucleotides, the CDR3 is TGTGCCAGCAGTGTACTAGCGGGAACCAGAGAGCAGTTCTTC.

About this clone: Distinct nucleotide sequences in the sample also encode this CDR3. The chain links TRBV5-6 to TRBJ1-2; D is uncertain. The CDR3 extends over 14 amino acids. CDR1 is SGHDT, CDR2 YYEEEE, per germline. V lost 0 bases, J lost 0 bases, and 6 bases lay in between. The CDR3 protein is CASSLGQANYGYTF. CDR3 sequence (DNA): TGTGCCAGCAGCTTGGGGCAAGCTAACTATGGCTACACCTTC.

The chain links TRBV30 to TRBJ1-5; TRBD1 matches 9 bases. The V gene end was trimmed by 1 base and the J gene end by 7 bases; junction bases not matched to a gene: 17. Germline CDR1 and CDR2: GTSNPN and SVGIG (reference sequence). The CDR3 loop spans 18 amino acids. This chain's CDR3 is CAWSEGDRVYRANQPQHF. CDR3 nucleotides: TGTGCCTGGAGTGAGGGGGACAGGGTTTATAGGGCAAACCAGCCCCAGCATTTT.

This chain joins TRBV11-2 and TRBJ2-7; no definite D call. There are 15 residues in the CDR3. The germline V gene has CDR1 SGHAT and CDR2 FQNNGV. V shed 5 bases and J shed 2 bases, with 16 bases lying between them. As DNA, the CDR3 is TGTGCCAGCAGCAAAACCCCAGACACAACCTACGAGCAGTACTTC. This sequence encodes CASSKTPDTTYEQYF.

This clone was observed once. The rearrangement joins TRBV5-6 to TRBJ2-1; 7 nucleotides match TRBD2. V was clipped by 1 base and J by 2 bases; unmatched bases: 3. This CDR3 spans 15 amino acids. Looked up from germline, CDR1 is SGHDT and CDR2 is YYEEEE. CDR3 nucleotides: TGTGCCAGCAGCTTGACTAGCGCCACCTACAATGAGCAGTTCTTC. This codes for CASSLTSATYNEQFF.

The V call is TRBV7-8, the J call TRBJ2-7, with TRBD1 matching 7 bases. The CDR3 extends over 13 amino acids. J was trimmed by 1 base and V by 8 bases; bases with no gene match: 5. Germline V gene sequence: CDR1 SGHVS, CDR2 FQNEAQ. The CDR3 nucleotides are TGTGCCAGCTGCCGACAGGGATCCTACGAGCAGTACTTC. Amino acids: CASCRQGSYEQYF.

The J gene is TRBJ2-1, the V gene TRBV10-3; D call uncertain. Trimming cost V 4 bases and J 7 bases, with 5 bases left between them. This CDR3 has 11 residues. The germline CDR1 and CDR2 sequences are ENHRY and SYGVKD. The CDR3 is CAISAGNEQFF. The CDR3 bases are TGTGCCATCAGTGCGGGTAATGAGCAGTTCTTC.